The sequence of this TCR beta chain was determined in a study of T cells in localized non-small cell lung cancer. V lost 5 bases and J 8 bases, leaving 23 bases between the germline ends. CDR1 is MDHEN, CDR2 SYDVKM, per germline. This CDR3 comprises 16 residues. Measured with immunoSEQ multiplex PCR; TCRdb has only the in-frame clones, and not every one. The sample has around 35,000 clones, approximately 88% seen once. This TCR derives from a woman aged 35 to 75 with stage I lung adenocarcinoma. This sequence joins TRBV28 and TRBJ2-3; the D gene is possibly TRBD1 (6 bases). The source was peripheral blood, collected before any cancer treatment. CDR3 nucleotides: TGTGCCAGCAGTCGGACAGTGACCCCCTCCCGCTCTACGCAGTATTTT. It codes for CASSRTVTPSRSTQYF.